The T cell receptor beta chain described here comes from a study of shared clonotypes between healthy human individuals. Broader study findings: Sampling used blood alone; tissue repertoires probably differ.

With respect to this clone: Antigen: not known.

An approximately 210 ng quantity of DNA, 25,000 to 35,000 T cell genomes, went into the sorted-subset replicate PCRs. TCRdb's table, derived via immunoSEQ multiplex PCR, lists solely in-frame clones and lacks some. The sample has roughly 700,000 clones; 80% to 95% are singletons. This CDR3 region has 15 residues. V lost 3 bases, J lost 3 bases, and 12 bases lay in between. Germline V gives CDR1 MGHRA, CDR2 YSYEKL. The sample comprised memory CD8+ T cells from PBMCs. Subset specified: CD45RO+ cells pooled with CCR7-negative TemRA cells. The receptor comes from a man aged 18 to 30 in good health. Some clones in this sample may be carry-over from other donors' samples. This chain links TRBV4-1 with TRBJ1-5, with D possibly being TRBD1 (5 bases). In DNA, the CDR3 is TGCGCCAGCAGCCATTTGGAGGGGAACAATCAGCCCCAGCATTTT. As protein: CASSHLEGNNQPQHF.